The source of this TCR beta chain is a study of OX40 agonist ivuxolimab in advanced cancers. The protocol was immunoSEQ multiplex PCR, while the TCRdb copy is restricted to in-frame clones and leaves out a portion. The repertoire has roughly 100,000 clones, roughly 80% of them found once; the top ten carry roughly 5.2%. Trimming pared 0 bases from V and 7 bases from J, leaving 11 bases between. Germline V gives CDR1 SGHTA, CDR2 FQGNSA. The CDR3 consists of 14 residues. Study-wide results and limits: Several nonresponders also turned out to have low normalized T-cell clonal expansion.

Of note for this clone: The antigen is unknown.

Source: CD4+ or CD8+ T cells sorted from blood, taken in a trial of the OX40 agonist ivuxolimab. The sequence was collected from an adult with an advanced solid tumor such as melanoma, head and neck, liver or kidney cancer. The chain combines TRBV7-2 with TRBJ2-3; D not resolved. The CDR3, as DNA: TGTGCCAGCAGCTTAGCGGGCGGTCCTAATACGCAGTATTTT. It is translated as CASSLAGGPNTQYF.